This TCR beta chain was retrieved from a study of cytomegalovirus exposure and HLA in healthy donors. With regard to this clone: Its antigen is still unknown.

The primer mix had 60 Vbeta and 13 Jbeta primers. Repertoires were generated with immunoSEQ multiplex PCR, while TCRdb's copy carries only in-frame clones and drops some. The sample holds roughly 170,000 clones; roughly four fifths are singletons and the top ten take 2% to 2.5%. Whole-study findings and limits: In a later analysis, V- and J-gene trimming of beta chains associated with a DCLRE1C missense variant, replicated independently. Specificity for CMV antigens was confirmed in vitro for three of the CMV-associated chains. Overall, around 160 TCR beta chains were annotated as cytomegalovirus-associated.

There are 16 residues in the CDR3. V dropped 0 bases and J dropped 5; count of bases not matched to a gene: 9. The V gene's germline CDR1 is SGHVS and CDR2 FQNEAQ. The receptor was isolated from a woman in her 30s in good health and CMV-seronegative. The chain employs TRBV7-8 and TRBJ2-5, with 7 bases that match TRBD1. The sample comprised PBMCs. CDR3 nucleotide sequence: TGTGCCAGCAGCTTAGCTCACGGGACAGCTCAGGAGACCCAGTACTTC. Amino acids: CASSLAHGTAQETQYF.